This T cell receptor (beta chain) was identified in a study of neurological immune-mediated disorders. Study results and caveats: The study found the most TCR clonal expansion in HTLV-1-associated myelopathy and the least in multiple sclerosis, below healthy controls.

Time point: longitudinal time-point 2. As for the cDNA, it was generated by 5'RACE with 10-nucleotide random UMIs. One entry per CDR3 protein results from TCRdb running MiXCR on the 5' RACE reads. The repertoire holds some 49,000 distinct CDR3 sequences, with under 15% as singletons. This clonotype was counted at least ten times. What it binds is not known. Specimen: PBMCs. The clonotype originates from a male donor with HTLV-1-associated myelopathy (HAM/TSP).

CDR3: CSARDSTYSNQPQHF. The CDR3 DNA reads TGCAGTGCTAGAGATTCGACCTATAGCAATCAGCCCCAGCATTTT. The V gene is TRBV20-1, the J gene TRBJ1-5; no clear D. The germline CDR1 and CDR2 sequences are DFQATT and SNEGSKA (reference sequence). The CDR3 loop spans 15 amino acids. The V end lost 0 bases, the J end lost 0 bases, and 9 bases lay between the germline ends.